The 12 T cell receptor beta chains listed next were all sequenced from one sample in a study of blood T cell repertoires in COVID-19. TCRdb keeps only in-frame clones here, not all; method: immunoSEQ multiplex PCR. The profile shows some 210,000 clones, roughly 88% of them singletons. What was sequenced was peripheral blood. These receptors all come from a woman in her forties who had recovered from COVID-19.

This sequence joins TRBV6-1 and TRBJ2-5; 10 bases are a match to TRBD2. This CDR3 has 17 residues. The junction had 10 bases not matched to a gene; V was cut back by 2 bases and J by 4 bases. The germline V gene encodes CDR1 MNHNS and CDR2 SASEGT. The CDR3 nucleotides are TGTGCCAGCAGTGAAAGTCCCCCTAGCGGGAGCGGAGAGACCCAGTACTTC. Translating it yields CASSESPPSGSGETQYF.

This rearrangement joins TRBV2 to TRBJ1-1, with 8 nucleotides matching TRBD1. The germline V gene encodes CDR1 SNHLY and CDR2 FYNNEI. There are 16 residues in the CDR3. With 2 bases clipped from V and 1 base from J, the junction kept 6 bases outside the gene matches. The CDR3 loop is CASSEKGQEANTEAFF. In DNA form, the CDR3 reads TGTGCCAGCAGTGAAAAGGGACAGGAGGCGAACACTGAAGCTTTCTTT.

The rearrangement joins TRBV13 to TRBJ2-1; 8 positions agree with TRBD2. The V gene end was trimmed by 0 bases and the J gene end by 9 bases; junction bases not matched to a gene: 10. The CDR3 length is 16 residues. CDR1 is PRHDT, CDR2 FYEKMQ, per germline (reference sequence). CDR3 coding DNA: TGTGCCAGCAGCTTAGGCATCCTAGCGGGTCAAGGTGAGCAGTTCTTC. It encodes CASSLGILAGQGEQFF.

This clone was recorded only once. V is TRBV19 and J is TRBJ2-1; maybe TRBD2 (5 bases). Germline V CDR1 and CDR2: LNHDA, SQIVND (reference sequence). The germline V and J ends were trimmed by 7 bases and 0 bases, with 16 bases remaining between them. The CDR3 has 16 amino acids. The chain's CDR3 is CASKATVASSYNEQFF. CDR3 in DNA: TGTGCCAGTAAGGCGACGGTAGCGAGCTCCTACAATGAGCAGTTCTTC.

This clone has more than one count but fewer than ten. The rearrangement uses TRBV11-2 and TRBJ1-3; D not certain. V lost 0 bases and J 0 bases, leaving 6 bases between the germline ends. Germline values: CDR1 SGHAT, CDR2 FQNNGV. This CDR3 spans 15 amino acids. The CDR3 DNA reads as TGTGCCAGCAGCTTAGATCAGGTCTCTGGAAACACCATATATTTT. Protein: CASSLDQVSGNTIYF.

This clone was seen only once. J is TRBJ2-7 and V is TRBV6-5; TRBD2 aligns across 10 bases. The CDR3 extends over 15 amino acids. In germline, CDR1 is MNHEY, CDR2 SVGAGI. Trimming at V came to 7 bases and at J to 5 bases, leaving 11 bases not matched to a gene. As DNA, the CDR3 is TGTGCCAGCACCTATAGCGGGAGGACCAGGAACGAGCAGTACTTC. Encoded protein: CASTYSGRTRNEQYF.

V usage is TRBV3-1 (or the pseudogene TRBV3-2) and J usage is TRBJ2-4; 9 bases map to TRBD2. CDR1 is LGHDT and CDR2 is YNNKEL in the germline V gene (reference sequence). This CDR3 contains 17 residues. V dropped 4 bases and J dropped 1; count of bases not matched to a gene: 8. The DNA for the CDR3 is TGTGCCAGCAGCCTAGCGGGAGTTCTATCGGCCAAAAACATTCAGTACTTC. Residues: CASSLAGVLSAKNIQYF.

The rearrangement joins TRBV19 to TRBJ1-4; the D is unclear. Deletions cut 7 bases from V and 4 bases from J, with 13 bases between. Germline V gene data show CDR1 as LNHDA and CDR2 as SQIVND (reference sequence). The CDR3 runs to 14 residues. The CDR3 region is CASTPRTNNEKLFF. The CDR3 region has the DNA TGTGCCAGTACCCCGCGAACTAATAATGAAAAACTGTTTTTT. Full variable domain (remainder filled in from reference TRBV19 and TRBJ1-4): DGGITQSPKYLFRKEGQNVTLSCEQNLNHDAMYWYRQDPGQGLRLIYYSQIVNDFQKGDIAEGYSVSREKKESFPLTVTSAQKNPTAFYLCASTPRTNNEKLFFGSGTQLSVL.

The chain couples TRBV19 to TRBJ2-7; TRBD2 might be the D (6 bases). The CDR3 spans 15 residues. Germline CDR1 LNHDA, CDR2 SQIVND (reference sequence). V shed 1 base and J shed 1 base, with 11 bases lying between them. The CDR3 loop reads CASSIGIRGSYEQYF. DNA for the CDR3: TGTGCCAGTAGTATAGGGATACGGGGGTCCTACGAGCAGTACTTC. Using reference TRBV19 and TRBJ2-7 for the parts outside the CDR3, the full variable domain is DGGITQSPKYLFRKEGQNVTLSCEQNLNHDAMYWYRQDPGQGLRLIYYSQIVNDFQKGDIAEGYSVSREKKESFPLTVTSAQKNPTAFYLCASSIGIRGSYEQYFGPGTRLTVT.

The chain has TRBV5-1 and TRBJ2-5; 7 bases match TRBD1. The V and J ends lost 5 bases and 4 bases, in that order; junction bases with no gene match: 5. The V gene's germline CDR1 is SGHRS and CDR2 YFSETQ. CDR3 size: 13 residues. The DNA for the CDR3 is TGCGCCAGCAGTTGGGACAGAGCAGAGACCCAGTACTTC. Amino acids: CASSWDRAETQYF.

Concerning this clone: A junction end diverges from the germline sequence, so it may reflect a read error. The chain uses TRBV30 and TRBJ2-5; TRBD2 aligns across 10 bases. There are 12 residues in the CDR3. Germline CDR1 reads GTSNPN; CDR2 reads SVGIG (reference sequence). The CDR3 DNA is TGTGCCTGGAGTGTATATGGAACTAGCGGGAACTTC. This translates into CAWSVYGTSGNF.

CDR3 residues: CASSRDRVSGNTIYF. The CDR3 DNA sequence: TGTGCCAGCAGCCGGGACAGGGTCTCTGGAAACACCATATATTTT. V usage is TRBV11-2 and J usage is TRBJ1-3; TRBD1 matches at 9 bases. The CDR3 consists of 15 residues. CDR1 is SGHAT and CDR2 is FQNNGV in the germline V gene. The V segment lost 5 bases and the J segment 0 bases; nucleotides outside the gene matches: 2.